The sequence of this T cell receptor beta chain was determined in a study of blood T cell repertoires in COVID-19. Study as a whole: PBMCs, B-cell-depleted T cells, or T cells were the source of the cDNA or gDNA that made up the material.

The CDR3 totals 13 residues. The V end lost 3 bases, the J end lost 5 bases, and 9 bases lay between the germline ends. Per the germline V gene, CDR1 is KGHDR and CDR2 is SFDVKD. Clones were sequenced by immunoSEQ multiplex PCR, and TCRdb holds only the in-frame ones, with some missing. The data show some 160,000 clones, with approximately 91% seen just once and around 2.1% held by the top ten. Sequenced: peripheral blood. The rearrangement joins TRBV24-1 to TRBJ1-1, with D uncertain. This receptor was identified in a young man with acute or convalescent COVID-19. CDR3 DNA sequence: TGTGCCACCAGTGATGTTACAACGACTGAAGCTTTCTTT. It specifies CATSDVTTTEAFF.